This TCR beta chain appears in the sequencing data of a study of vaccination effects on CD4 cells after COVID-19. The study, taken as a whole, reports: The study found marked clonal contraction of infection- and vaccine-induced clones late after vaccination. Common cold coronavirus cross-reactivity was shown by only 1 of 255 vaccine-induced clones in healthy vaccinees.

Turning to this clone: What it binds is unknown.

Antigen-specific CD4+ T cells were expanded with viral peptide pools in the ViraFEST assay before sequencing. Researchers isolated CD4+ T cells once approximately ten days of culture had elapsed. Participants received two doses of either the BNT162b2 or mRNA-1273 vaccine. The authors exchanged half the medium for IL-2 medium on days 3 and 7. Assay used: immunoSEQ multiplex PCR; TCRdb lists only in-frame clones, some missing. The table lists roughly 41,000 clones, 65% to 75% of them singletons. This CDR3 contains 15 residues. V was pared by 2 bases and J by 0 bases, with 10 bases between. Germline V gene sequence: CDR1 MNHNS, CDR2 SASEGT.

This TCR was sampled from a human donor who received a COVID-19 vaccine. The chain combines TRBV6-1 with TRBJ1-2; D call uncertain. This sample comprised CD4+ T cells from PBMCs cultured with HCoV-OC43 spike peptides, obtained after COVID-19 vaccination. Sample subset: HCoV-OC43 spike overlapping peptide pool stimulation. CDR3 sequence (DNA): TGTGCCAGCAGTGAATTTTGGTCAGCTAACTATGGCTACACCTTC. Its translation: CASSEFWSANYGYTF.